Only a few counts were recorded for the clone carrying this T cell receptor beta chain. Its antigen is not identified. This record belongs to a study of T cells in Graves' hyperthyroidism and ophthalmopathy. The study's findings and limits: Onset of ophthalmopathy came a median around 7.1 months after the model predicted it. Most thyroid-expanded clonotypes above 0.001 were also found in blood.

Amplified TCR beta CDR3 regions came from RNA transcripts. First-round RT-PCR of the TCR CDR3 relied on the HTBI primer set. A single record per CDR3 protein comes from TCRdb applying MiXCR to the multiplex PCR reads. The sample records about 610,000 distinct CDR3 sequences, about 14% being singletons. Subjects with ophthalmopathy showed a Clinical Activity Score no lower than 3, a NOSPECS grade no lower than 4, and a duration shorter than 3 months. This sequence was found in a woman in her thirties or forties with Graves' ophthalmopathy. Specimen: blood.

Here the CDR3 DNA reads TGTGCCAGCAGCTTAGAGCTCGTGGACGAGCAGTACTTC. Protein: CASSLELVDEQYF. J is TRBJ2-7 and V is TRBV11-2; D is ambiguous. This CDR3 spans 13 amino acids. Germline CDR1 reads SGHAT; CDR2 reads FQNNGV. V was cut by 0 bases and J by 5 bases, with 8 bases left in between. Full variable domain (missing parts from reference TRBV11-2 and TRBJ2-7): EAGVAQSPRYKIIEKRQSVAFWCNPISGHATLYWYQQILGQGPKLLIQFQNNGVVDDSQLPKDRFSAERLKGVDSTLKIQPAKLEDSAVYLCASSLELVDEQYFGPGTRLTVT.